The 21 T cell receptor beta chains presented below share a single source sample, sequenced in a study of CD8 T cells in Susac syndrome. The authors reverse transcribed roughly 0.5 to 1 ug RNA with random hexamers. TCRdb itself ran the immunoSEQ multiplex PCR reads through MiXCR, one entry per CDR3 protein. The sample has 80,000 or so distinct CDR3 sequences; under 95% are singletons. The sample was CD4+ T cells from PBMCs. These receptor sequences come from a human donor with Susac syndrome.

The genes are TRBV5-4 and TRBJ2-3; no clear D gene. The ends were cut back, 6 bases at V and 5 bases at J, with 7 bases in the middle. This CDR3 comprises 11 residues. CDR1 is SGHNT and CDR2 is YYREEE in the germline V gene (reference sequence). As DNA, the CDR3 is TGTGCCAGCAACCTGGAAGATACGCAGTATTTT. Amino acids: CASNLEDTQYF.

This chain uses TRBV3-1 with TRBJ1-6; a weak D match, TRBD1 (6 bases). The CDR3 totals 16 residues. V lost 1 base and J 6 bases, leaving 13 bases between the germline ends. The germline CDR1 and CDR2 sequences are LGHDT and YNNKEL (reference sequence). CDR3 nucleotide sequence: TGTGCCAGCAGCCAAGCCAGTGGGGGGCCTAATTCACCCCTCCACTTT. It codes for CASSQASGGPNSPLHF.

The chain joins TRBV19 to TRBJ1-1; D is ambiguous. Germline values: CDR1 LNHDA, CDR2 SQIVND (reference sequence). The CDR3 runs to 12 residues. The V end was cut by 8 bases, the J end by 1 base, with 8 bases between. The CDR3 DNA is TGTGCCAGTGGGAGAGGGAACACTGAAGCTTTCTTT. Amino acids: CASGRGNTEAFF.

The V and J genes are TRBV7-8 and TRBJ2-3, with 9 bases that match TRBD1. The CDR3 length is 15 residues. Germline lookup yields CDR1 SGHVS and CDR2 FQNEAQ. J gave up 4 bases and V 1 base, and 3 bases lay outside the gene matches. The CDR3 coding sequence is TGTGCCAGCAGCTTAGGACAGGGGGGTCCAGATACGCAGTATTTT. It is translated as CASSLGQGGPDTQYF.

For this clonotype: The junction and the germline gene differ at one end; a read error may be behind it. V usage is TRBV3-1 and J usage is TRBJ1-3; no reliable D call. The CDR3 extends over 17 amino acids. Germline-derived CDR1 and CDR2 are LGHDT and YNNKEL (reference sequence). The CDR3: CASSQVLTLRSGNTIYF. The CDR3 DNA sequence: TGTGCCAGCAGTCAAGTACTCACGCTGCGCTCTGGAAACACCATATATTTT.

DNA for the CDR3: TGCGCCAGCAGCTTGGGGGTAAACAGGGCCTCCTACAATGAGCAGTTCTTC. Protein: CASSLGVNRASYNEQFF. This sequence joins TRBV5-1 and TRBJ2-1; possibly TRBD1 for D (6 bases). V was pared by 0 bases and J by 0 bases, with 13 bases between. CDR1 and CDR2 (germline): SGHRS, YFSETQ. The CDR3 is 17 residues long. Based on the CDR3 plus reference TRBV5-1 and TRBJ2-1, the full variable domain is KAGVTQTPRYLIKTRGQQVTLSCSPISGHRSVSWYQQTPGQGLQFLFEYFSETQRNKGNFPGRFSGRQFSNSRSEMNVSTLELGDSALYLCASSLGVNRASYNEQFFGPGTRLTVL.

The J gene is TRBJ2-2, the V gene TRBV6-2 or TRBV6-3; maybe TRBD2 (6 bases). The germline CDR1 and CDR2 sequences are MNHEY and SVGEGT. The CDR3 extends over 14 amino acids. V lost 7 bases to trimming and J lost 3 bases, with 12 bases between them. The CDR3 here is CASTRDSYTGELFF. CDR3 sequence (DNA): TGTGCCAGCACCCGGGACTCATACACCGGGGAGCTGTTTTTT.

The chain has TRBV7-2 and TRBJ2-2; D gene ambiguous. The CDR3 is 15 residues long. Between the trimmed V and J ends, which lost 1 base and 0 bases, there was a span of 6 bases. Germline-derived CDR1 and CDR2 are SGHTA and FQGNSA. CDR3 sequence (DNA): TGTGCCAGCAGCTTAGGGCTCGCGAACACCGGGGAGCTGTTTTTT. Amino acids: CASSLGLANTGELFF.

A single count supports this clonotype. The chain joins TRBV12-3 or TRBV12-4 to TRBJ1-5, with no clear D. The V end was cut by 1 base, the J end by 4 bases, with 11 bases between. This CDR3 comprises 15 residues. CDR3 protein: CASSLVNSPNQPQHF. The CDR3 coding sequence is TGTGCCAGCAGTTTAGTGAACTCACCAAATCAGCCCCAGCATTTT.

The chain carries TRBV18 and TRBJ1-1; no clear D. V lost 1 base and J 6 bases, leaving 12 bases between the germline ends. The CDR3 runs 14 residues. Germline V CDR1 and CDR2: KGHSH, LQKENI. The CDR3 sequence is CASSPQKAGAEAFF. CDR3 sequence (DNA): TGTGCCAGCTCACCACAAAAGGCAGGCGCTGAAGCTTTCTTT.

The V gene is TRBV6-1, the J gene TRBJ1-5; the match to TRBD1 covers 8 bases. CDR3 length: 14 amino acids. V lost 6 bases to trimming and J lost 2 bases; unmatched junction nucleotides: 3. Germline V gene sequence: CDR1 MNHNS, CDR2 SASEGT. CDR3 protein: CASRTGARNQPQHF. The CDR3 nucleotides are TGTGCCAGCAGGACAGGGGCTCGCAATCAGCCCCAGCATTTT.

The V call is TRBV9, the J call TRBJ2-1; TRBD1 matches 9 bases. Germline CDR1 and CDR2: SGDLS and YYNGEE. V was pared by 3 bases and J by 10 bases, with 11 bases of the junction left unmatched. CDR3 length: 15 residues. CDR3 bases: TGTGCCAGCAGCGGAACCGGGACAGGGTCGTGGGAGCAGTTCTTC. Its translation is CASSGTGTGSWEQFF.

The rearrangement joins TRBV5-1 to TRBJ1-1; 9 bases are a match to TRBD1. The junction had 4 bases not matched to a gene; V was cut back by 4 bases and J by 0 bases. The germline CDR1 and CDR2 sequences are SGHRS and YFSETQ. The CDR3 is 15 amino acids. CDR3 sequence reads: CASSTGTGLNTEAFF. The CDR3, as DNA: TGCGCCAGCAGCACAGGGACAGGGTTGAACACTGAAGCTTTCTTT. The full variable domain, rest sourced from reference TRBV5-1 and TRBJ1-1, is KAGVTQTPRYLIKTRGQQVTLSCSPISGHRSVSWYQQTPGQGLQFLFEYFSETQRNKGNFPGRFSGRQFSNSRSEMNVSTLELGDSALYLCASSTGTGLNTEAFFGQGTRLTVV.

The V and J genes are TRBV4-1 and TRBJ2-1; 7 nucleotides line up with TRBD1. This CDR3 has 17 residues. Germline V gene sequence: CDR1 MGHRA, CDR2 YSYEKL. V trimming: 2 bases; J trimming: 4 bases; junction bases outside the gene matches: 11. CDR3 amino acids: CASSQIPIRTGYNEQFF. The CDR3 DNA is TGCGCCAGCAGCCAAATCCCTATCCGGACAGGATACAATGAGCAGTTCTTC.

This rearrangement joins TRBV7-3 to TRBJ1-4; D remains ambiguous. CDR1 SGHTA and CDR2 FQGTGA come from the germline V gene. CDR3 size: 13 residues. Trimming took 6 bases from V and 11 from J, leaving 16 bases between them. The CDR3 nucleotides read TGTGCCAGCAGTGCTCCTGGTCTGGGGAAACTGTTTTTT. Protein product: CASSAPGLGKLFF.

The CDR3 region is CASSPQGLAAYEQYF. Here the CDR3 DNA reads TGTGCCAGTAGCCCCCAGGGACTAGCGGCCTACGAGCAGTACTTC. The gene calls are TRBV19 and TRBJ2-7; 11 bases align to TRBD2. CDR3 length: 15 residues. Unmatched junction bases numbered 6, after V lost 6 bases and J lost 2 bases. Germline V gene lookup returns CDR1 LNHDA and CDR2 SQIVND (reference sequence).

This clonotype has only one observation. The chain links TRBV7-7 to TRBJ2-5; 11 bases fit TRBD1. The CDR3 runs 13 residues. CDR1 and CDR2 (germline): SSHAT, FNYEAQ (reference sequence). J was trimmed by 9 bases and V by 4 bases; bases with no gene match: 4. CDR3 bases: TGTGCCAGCAGCTCCCGGGACAGGGGGGCCCAGTACTTC. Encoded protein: CASSSRDRGAQYF.

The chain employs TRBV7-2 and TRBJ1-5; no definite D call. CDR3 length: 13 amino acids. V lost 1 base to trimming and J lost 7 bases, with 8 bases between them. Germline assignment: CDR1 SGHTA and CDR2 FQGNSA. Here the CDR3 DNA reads TGTGCCAGCAGCTTAGGGGAGCACCAGCCCCAGCATTTT. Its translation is CASSLGEHQPQHF.

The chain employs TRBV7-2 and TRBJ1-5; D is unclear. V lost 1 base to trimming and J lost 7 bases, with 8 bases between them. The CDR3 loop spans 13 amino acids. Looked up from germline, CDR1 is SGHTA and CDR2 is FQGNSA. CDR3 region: CASSLDMGQPQHF. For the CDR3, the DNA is TGTGCCAGCAGCTTAGATATGGGCCAGCCCCAGCATTTT.

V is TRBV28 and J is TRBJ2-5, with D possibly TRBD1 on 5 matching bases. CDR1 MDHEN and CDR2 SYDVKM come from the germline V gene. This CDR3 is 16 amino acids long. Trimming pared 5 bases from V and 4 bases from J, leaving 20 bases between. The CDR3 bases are TGTGCCAGCAGTACCACCCTCCCGACAGCTGGAGAGACCCAGTACTTC. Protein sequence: CASSTTLPTAGETQYF.

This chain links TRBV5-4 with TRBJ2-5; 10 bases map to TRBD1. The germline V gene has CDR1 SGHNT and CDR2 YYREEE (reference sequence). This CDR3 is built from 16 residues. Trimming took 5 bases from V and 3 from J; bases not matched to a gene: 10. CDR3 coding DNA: TGTGCCAGCAGTCGGACAGGGGGTGGCCATGAAGAGACCCAGTACTTC. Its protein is CASSRTGGGHEETQYF.